What follows describes a single TCR beta chain. Original processing notes: Quantification of nucleated cells was approximated via reference gene primer amplification. The assay was immunoSEQ multiplex PCR, and TCRdb's table has in-frame clones only and misses some. Clone size and the V and J calls come from that table; the DNA yielded D and trimming. This sample has around 170,000 clones, with about 88% found just once. This record belongs to a study of blood T cell repertoires in COVID-19. Study-wide background: Italy, Spain and the United States were the sources of the convalescent and acute COVID-19 samples. From T cells, B-cell-depleted T cells, or PBMCs came the material, which was cDNA or gDNA.

V lost 0 bases to trimming and J lost 4 bases; unmatched junction nucleotides: 5. The CDR3 covers 16 residues. The germline V gene encodes CDR1 LNHNV and CDR2 YYDKDF (reference sequence). The rearrangement links TRBV15 to TRBJ1-1; 10 positions agree with TRBD1. The specimen was peripheral blood. The source of this sequence is a man aged 25-40 years with active or convalescent COVID-19. CDR3 in DNA: TGTGCCACCAGCAGAGACCGGGACAGGGGAACCACTGAAGCTTTCTTT. Residues: CATSRDRDRGTTEAFF. Combining the CDR3 with reference TRBV15 and TRBJ1-1 gives the whole variable domain DAMVIQNPRYQVTQFGKPVTLSCSQTLNHNVMYWYQQKSSQAPKLLFHYYDKDFNNEADTPDNFQSRRPNTSFCFLDIRSPGLGDTAMYLCATSRDRDRGTTEAFFGQGTRLTVV.